These 23 T cell receptor beta chains share one sample of origin, sequenced in a study of graft-versus-host responses after intestinal transplantation. Antigens of these TCRs are unknown. Profiled with immunoSEQ multiplex PCR; TCRdb holds only in-frame clones, not every one. The table lists about 120,000 clones, over 80% of them singletons. The source material was unstimulated CD4+ T cells sorted from spleen or lymph node cells, sampled before intestinal transplant. The receptors shown here come from a human donor who received an intestinal transplant.

The gene calls are TRBV6-5 and TRBJ1-1; possible D gene TRBD1, 6 bases. This CDR3 is 16 amino acids long. The V and J ends lost 0 bases and 5 bases respectively, with 16 bases between them. From germline, CDR1 is MNHEY and CDR2 SVGAGI. CDR3 region: CASSYSPGRGGTEAFF. The CDR3 coding sequence is TGTGCCAGCAGTTACTCTCCCGGCAGGGGAGGGACTGAAGCTTTCTTT.

The rearrangement uses TRBV11-3 and TRBJ2-3; D unclear. Germline V gene data show CDR1 as SGHNT and CDR2 as YENEEA. Trimming removed 1 base from V and 0 bases from J, with 5 bases in between. The CDR3 consists of 14 residues. CDR3 in DNA: TGTGCCAGCAGCTTAGGAGAGAGCACAGATACGCAGTATTTT. It is translated as CASSLGESTDTQYF.

This clone was seen a single time. V gene TRBV6-5 combines with J gene TRBJ2-7; possibly TRBD2 for D (6 bases). V dropped 0 bases and J dropped 5 bases, with 14 bases sitting between them. Germline V lookup: CDR1 MNHEY, CDR2 SVGAGI. The CDR3 has 15 amino acids. The CDR3 nucleotides are TGTGCCAGCAGTTACTCGAGAGGCGGCGGGGACGAGCAGTACTTC. Translating gives CASSYSRGGGDEQYF.

The rearrangement joins TRBV23-1 to TRBJ2-1; 12 bases fit TRBD2. TRBV23-1 counts as an open reading frame of uncertain function. The trim removed 6 bases at V and 2 bases at J, leaving 14 bases unmatched. CDR3 length: 19 residues. Here the CDR3 reads CASSPGLAGSGETYNEQFF. DNA of the CDR3: TGCGCCAGCAGCCCGGGACTAGCGGGCTCCGGGGAAACCTACAATGAGCAGTTCTTC.

The V call is TRBV18, the J call TRBJ1-4; no clear D gene. Germline V gene lookup returns CDR1 KGHSH and CDR2 LQKENI. The CDR3 runs 15 residues. The V gene lost 3 bases and the J gene lost 2 bases, with 10 bases spanning the gap. The CDR3 loop is CASSPPGGTNEKLFF. Here the CDR3 DNA reads TGTGCCAGCTCACCTCCGGGAGGGACTAATGAAAAACTGTTTTTT.

The chain has TRBV6-4 and TRBJ1-3; unclear D gene. CDR3 length equals 14 residues. CDR1 is MRHNA, CDR2 SNTAGT, per germline. V was trimmed by 8 bases and J by 8 bases, leaving 19 bases between them. CDR3 bases: TGTGCCAGCCACCAAGACCCCGGGCCACACACCATATATTTT. This sequence encodes CASHQDPGPHTIYF.

This chain connects TRBV13 to TRBJ2-1, with 9 bases matching TRBD2. The CDR3 spans 21 residues. CDR1 and CDR2 from the germline V gene are PRHDT and FYEKMQ (reference sequence). After removal of 5 bases from V and 0 bases from J, the junction contained 20 bases not matched to a gene. The CDR3 spells CASSPLGLGGASGVSYNEQFF. CDR3 in DNA: TGTGCCAGCAGCCCACTAGGGCTGGGCGGGGCTAGCGGGGTCTCCTACAATGAGCAGTTCTTC.

CDR3 nucleotides: TGTGCCAGCAGGATCGACAGGGGTTCCTACAATGAGCAGTTCTTC. It codes for CASRIDRGSYNEQFF. This sequence joins TRBV6-5 and TRBJ2-1; 8 bases map to TRBD1. This CDR3 spans 15 amino acids. Germline CDR1 MNHEY, CDR2 SVGAGI. V dropped 6 bases and J dropped 1; count of bases not matched to a gene: 5.

This clone came up once. The chain recombines TRBV27 with TRBJ1-4; 10 positions match TRBD1. Germline CDR1 is MNHEY and CDR2 is SMNVEV (reference sequence). There are 16 residues in the CDR3. V lost 5 bases and J lost 7; bases outside the gene matches: 10. DNA for the CDR3: TGTGCCAGCAGTCCCCGCCCGACAGGGGGCCGTGAAAAACTGTTTTTT. Protein sequence: CASSPRPTGGREKLFF. Supplemented by reference TRBV27 and TRBJ1-4, the full variable domain reads EAQVTQNPRYLITVTGKKLTVTCSQNMNHEYMSWYRQDPGLGLRQIYYSMNVEVTDKGDVPEGYKVSRKEKRNFPLILESPSPNQTSLYFCASSPRPTGGREKLFFGSGTQLSVL.

The V and J genes are TRBV15 and TRBJ2-1, with 10 positions matching TRBD1. This CDR3 region has 16 residues. Trimming cost V 2 bases and J 9 bases; bases outside gene matches: 10. Germline CDR1 is LNHNV and CDR2 is YYDKDF (reference sequence). This CDR3 reads CATSRRQGALAGEQFF. CDR3 nucleotide sequence: TGTGCCACCAGCAGACGACAGGGGGCCCTAGCGGGTGAGCAGTTCTTC. Drawing the rest from reference TRBV15 and TRBJ2-1, the complete variable domain is DAMVIQNPRYQVTQFGKPVTLSCSQTLNHNVMYWYQQKSSQAPKLLFHYYDKDFNNEADTPDNFQSRRPNTSFCFLDIRSPGLGDTAMYLCATSRRQGALAGEQFFGPGTRLTVL.

J is TRBJ2-1 and V is TRBV23-1; 7 bases line up with TRBD2. TRBV23-1 is noted as an ORF with a role that remains uncertain. The V segment lost 2 bases and the J segment 3 bases; nucleotides outside the gene matches: 4. The CDR3 has 15 amino acids. The CDR3 region is CASSQSGANYNEQFF. The CDR3 nucleotides are TGCGCCAGCAGTCAAAGCGGGGCGAACTACAATGAGCAGTTCTTC.

Here the CDR3 DNA reads TGTGCCAGCAGGGCACCGAGCACAGATACGCAGTATTTT. Translation gives CASRAPSTDTQYF. This chain joins TRBV6-1 and TRBJ2-3, with no clear D. Germline lookup yields CDR1 MNHNS and CDR2 SASEGT. The CDR3 is 13 amino acids. V was shortened by 6 bases and J by 0 bases, with 7 bases between the two germline ends.

The genes are TRBV18 and TRBJ2-7; 10 bases match TRBD1. There are 17 residues in the CDR3. V was pared by 3 bases and J by 3 bases, with 11 bases of the junction left unmatched. The germline V gene has CDR1 KGHSH and CDR2 LQKENI. DNA for the CDR3: TGTGCCAGCTCACCGTCCGACAGGGGGCTAACAAGCTACGAGCAGTACTTC. This translates into CASSPSDRGLTSYEQYF.

The CDR3 DNA reads as TGCGCCAGCAGCTTAAGGGACAGTCGCCGACAAGAGACCCAGTACTTC. It translates to CASSLRDSRRQETQYF. The chain carries TRBV5-1 and TRBJ2-5; TRBD1 matches 7 bases. Germline V gene lookup returns CDR1 SGHRS and CDR2 YFSETQ. The CDR3 totals 16 residues. Unmatched junction bases numbered 9, after V lost 2 bases and J lost 2 bases.

The rearrangement joins TRBV7-3 to TRBJ1-1; a weak D match, TRBD1 (6 bases). Between the trimmed V and J ends, which lost 4 bases and 1 base, there was a span of 19 bases. From germline, CDR1 is SGHTA and CDR2 FQGTGA. The CDR3 length is 17 residues. The CDR3 DNA sequence: TGTGCCAGCAGCTATACCCCCGGGGGCGCAGGGAACACTGAAGCTTTCTTT. The encoded protein is CASSYTPGGAGNTEAFF.

The chain joins TRBV9 to TRBJ1-4; possible D gene TRBD1, 6 bases. This CDR3 has 14 residues. Germline lookup yields CDR1 SGDLS and CDR2 YYNGEE. Trimming shortened V by 0 bases and J by 8 bases, and 11 bases separated the two germline ends. CDR3 bases: TGTGCCAGCAGCGTAGGACAGGTCCCCGAAAAACTGTTTTTT. This encodes CASSVGQVPEKLFF.

This clone was seen only a few times. V is TRBV7-2 and J is TRBJ1-1; the match to TRBD1 covers 7 bases. In germline, CDR1 is SGHTA, CDR2 FQGNSA. J lost 5 bases, V lost 4 bases, and 7 bases had no gene match. The CDR3 is 14 amino acids. CDR3: CASSSHRGATEAFF. The CDR3 bases are TGTGCCAGCAGCTCACACAGGGGTGCAACTGAAGCTTTCTTT.

The rearrangement uses TRBV9 and TRBJ2-1, with unresolved D. The CDR3 length is 14 residues. V was trimmed by 0 bases and J by 10 bases, leaving 14 bases between them. Germline CDR1 is SGDLS and CDR2 is YYNGEE. CDR3 in DNA: TGTGCCAGCAGCGTAGTGACCGCGATCGGCGAGCAGTTCTTC. It is translated as CASSVVTAIGEQFF.

The CDR3 here is CASSSGTSGTYQETQYF. The DNA for the CDR3 is TGTGCCAGCAGCTCAGGGACTAGCGGGACGTACCAAGAGACCCAGTACTTC. J is TRBJ2-5 and V is TRBV5-8; 13 bases are shared with TRBD2. V was pared by 3 bases and J by 0 bases, with 5 bases of the junction left unmatched. This CDR3 is built from 17 residues. Germline V gives CDR1 SGHTS, CDR2 YDEGEE.

The rearrangement uses TRBV5-1 and TRBJ2-3; 10 nucleotides agree with TRBD2. The V and J ends lost 0 bases and 5 bases, in that order; junction bases with no gene match: 9. The CDR3 is 17 amino acids. Per germline, CDR1 SGHRS and CDR2 YFSETQ. In DNA, the CDR3 is TGCGCCAGCAGCTTGGCCTGGGTAGCGGGAGGCCAAGATACGCAGTATTTT. Translated, it gives CASSLAWVAGGQDTQYF.

The chain is built from TRBV2 and TRBJ1-5; TRBD1 might be the D (5 bases). Per the germline V gene, CDR1 is SNHLY and CDR2 is FYNNEI. The CDR3 has 17 amino acids. V shed 3 bases and J shed 1 base, with 16 bases lying between them. For the CDR3, the DNA is TGTGCCAGCAGTGATTCAGGGAATGTTTTAAGCAATCAGCCCCAGCATTTT. Translated, it gives CASSDSGNVLSNQPQHF.

The rearrangement joins TRBV23-1 to TRBJ2-3; D is undetermined. TRBV23-1 is sorted into the ORF group, with uncertain function. The CDR3 contains 11 residues. The CDR3 here is CDDRCTDTQYF. CDR3 coding DNA: TGCGACGACCGCTGCACAGATACGCAGTATTTT.

The chain employs TRBV9 and TRBJ2-3; TRBD1 or TRBD2 may be the D gene (5 bases each). The CDR3 covers 13 residues. V was shortened by 3 bases and J by 0 bases, with 5 bases between the two germline ends. Germline CDR1 SGDLS, CDR2 YYNGEE. The CDR3: CASSGDSTDTQYF. CDR3 DNA: TGTGCCAGCAGCGGGGACAGCACAGATACGCAGTATTTT. The variable domain in full, completed from reference TRBV9 and TRBJ2-3, reads DSGVTQTPKHLITATGQRVTLRCSPRSGDLSVYWYQQSLDQGLQFLIQYYNGEERAKGNILERFSAQQFPDLHSELNLSSLELGDSALYFCASSGDSTDTQYFGPGTRLTVL.